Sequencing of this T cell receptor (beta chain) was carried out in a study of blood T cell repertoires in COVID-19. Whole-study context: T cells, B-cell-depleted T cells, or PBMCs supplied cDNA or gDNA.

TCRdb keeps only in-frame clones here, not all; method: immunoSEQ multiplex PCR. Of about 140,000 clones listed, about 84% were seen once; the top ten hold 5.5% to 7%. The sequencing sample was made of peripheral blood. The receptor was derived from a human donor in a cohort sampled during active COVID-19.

CDR3 residues: CASSIGTGGSFYTF. CDR3 DNA: TGCGCCAGCAGCATCGGGACAGGGGGTTCCTTCTACACCTTC. The V and J genes are TRBV5-1 and TRBJ1-2, with 11 positions matching TRBD1. The trim removed 4 bases at V and 10 bases at J, leaving 9 bases unmatched. Germline values: CDR1 SGHRS, CDR2 YFSETQ. This CDR3 has 14 residues.